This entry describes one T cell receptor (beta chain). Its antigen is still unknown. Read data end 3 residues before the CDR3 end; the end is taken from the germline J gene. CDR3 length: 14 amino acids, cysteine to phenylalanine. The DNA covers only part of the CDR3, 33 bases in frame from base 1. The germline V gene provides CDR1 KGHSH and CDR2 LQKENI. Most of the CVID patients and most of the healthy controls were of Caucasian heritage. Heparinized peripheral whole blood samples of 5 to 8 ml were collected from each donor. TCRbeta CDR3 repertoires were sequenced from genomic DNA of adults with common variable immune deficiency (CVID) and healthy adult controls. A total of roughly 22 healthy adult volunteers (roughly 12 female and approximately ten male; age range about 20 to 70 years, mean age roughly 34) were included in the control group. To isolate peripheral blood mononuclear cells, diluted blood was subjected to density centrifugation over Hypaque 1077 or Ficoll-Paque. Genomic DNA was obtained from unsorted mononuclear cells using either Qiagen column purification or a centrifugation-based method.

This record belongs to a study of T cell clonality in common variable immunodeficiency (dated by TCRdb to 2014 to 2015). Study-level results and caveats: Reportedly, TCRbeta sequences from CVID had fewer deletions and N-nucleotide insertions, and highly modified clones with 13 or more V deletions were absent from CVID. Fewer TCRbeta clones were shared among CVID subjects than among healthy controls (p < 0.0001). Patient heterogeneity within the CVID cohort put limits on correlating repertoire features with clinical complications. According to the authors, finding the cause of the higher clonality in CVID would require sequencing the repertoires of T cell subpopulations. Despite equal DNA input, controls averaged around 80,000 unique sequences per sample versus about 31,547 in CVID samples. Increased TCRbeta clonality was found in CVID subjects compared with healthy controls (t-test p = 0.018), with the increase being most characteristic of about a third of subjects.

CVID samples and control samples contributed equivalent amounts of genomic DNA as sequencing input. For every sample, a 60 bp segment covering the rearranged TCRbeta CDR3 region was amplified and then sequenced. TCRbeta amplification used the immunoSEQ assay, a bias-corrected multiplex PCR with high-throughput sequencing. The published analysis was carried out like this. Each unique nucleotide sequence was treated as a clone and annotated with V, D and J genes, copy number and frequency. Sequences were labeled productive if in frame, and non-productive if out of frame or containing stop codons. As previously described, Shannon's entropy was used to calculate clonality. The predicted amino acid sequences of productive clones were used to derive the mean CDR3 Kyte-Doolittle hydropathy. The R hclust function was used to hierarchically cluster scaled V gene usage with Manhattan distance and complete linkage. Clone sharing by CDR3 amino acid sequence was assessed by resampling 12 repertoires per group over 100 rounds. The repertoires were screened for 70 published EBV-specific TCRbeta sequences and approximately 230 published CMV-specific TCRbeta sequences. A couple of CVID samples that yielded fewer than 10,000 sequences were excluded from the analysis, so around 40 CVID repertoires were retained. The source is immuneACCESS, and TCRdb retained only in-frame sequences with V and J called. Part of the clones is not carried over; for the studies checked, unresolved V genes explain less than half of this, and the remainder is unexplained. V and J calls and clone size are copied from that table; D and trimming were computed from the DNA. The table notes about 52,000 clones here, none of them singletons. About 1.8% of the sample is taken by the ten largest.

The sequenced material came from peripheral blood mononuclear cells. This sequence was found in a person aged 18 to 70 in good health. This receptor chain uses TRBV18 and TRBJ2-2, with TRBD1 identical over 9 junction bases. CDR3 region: CASSPGQGNEKLFF. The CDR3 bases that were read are TGTGCCAGCTCGCCGGGACAGGGTAATGAAAAG.